This entry lists 5 T cell receptor beta chains sequenced from one sample in a study of T cell responses to AZD1222 COVID-19 vaccine. Repertoires were generated with immunoSEQ multiplex PCR, while TCRdb's copy carries only in-frame clones and drops some. The data contain roughly 180,000 clones, around 93% of them singletons. Sequencing used peripheral blood, obtained on day 0 of AZD1222 vaccination. These receptors were taken from an adult in good health.

V gene TRBV20-1 combines with J gene TRBJ2-5; D not certain. Germline V CDR1 and CDR2: DFQATT, SNEGSKA (reference sequence). Deletions cut 6 bases from V and 5 bases from J, with 7 bases between. The CDR3 spans 10 residues. DNA for the CDR3: TGCAGTGCCATGCGGGAGACCCAGTACTTC. Translation: CSAMRETQYF.

V gene TRBV5-4 combines with J gene TRBJ2-1; 9 nucleotides line up with TRBD1. Germline V gene data show CDR1 as SGHNT and CDR2 as YYREEE (reference sequence). There are 15 residues in the CDR3. Germline trimming cut 4 bases from V and 3 bases from J; bases unmatched to any gene: 5. Written as DNA, the CDR3 is TGTGCCAGCAGCCCCACAGGGGGCGTCTACAATGAGCAGTTCTTC. This translates into CASSPTGGVYNEQFF.

This chain joins TRBV6-6 and TRBJ2-2; tentatively, D is TRBD2 (6 bases). The germline gives CDR1 MNHNY, CDR2 SVGAGI (reference sequence). V gave up 4 bases and J gave up 6 bases, with 15 bases separating them. CDR3 size: 15 residues. The CDR3 DNA reads as TGTGCCAGCAGTTTCGGGGGACCGGGGGCCGGGGAGCTGTTTTTT. It encodes CASSFGGPGAGELFF.

This chain connects TRBV12-3 or TRBV12-4 to TRBJ1-1, with D perhaps matching TRBD1 (5 bases). The CDR3 sequence is 13 residues long. V gave up 5 bases and J gave up 4 bases, with 11 bases separating them. CDR3 DNA sequence: TGTGCCAGCAGTCCCGGGGCGGCCACTGAAGCTTTCTTT. Translation: CASSPGAATEAFF.

The CDR3 nucleotides are TGTGCCAGCCGAGGGTCTGGGGGAGGGGAAAAACTGTTTTTT. Amino acids: CASRGSGGGEKLFF. The chain employs TRBV28 and TRBJ1-4; possible D gene TRBD1, 5 bases. From germline, CDR1 is MDHEN and CDR2 SYDVKM. This CDR3 spans 14 amino acids. V lost 8 bases and J 8 bases, leaving 18 bases between the germline ends.